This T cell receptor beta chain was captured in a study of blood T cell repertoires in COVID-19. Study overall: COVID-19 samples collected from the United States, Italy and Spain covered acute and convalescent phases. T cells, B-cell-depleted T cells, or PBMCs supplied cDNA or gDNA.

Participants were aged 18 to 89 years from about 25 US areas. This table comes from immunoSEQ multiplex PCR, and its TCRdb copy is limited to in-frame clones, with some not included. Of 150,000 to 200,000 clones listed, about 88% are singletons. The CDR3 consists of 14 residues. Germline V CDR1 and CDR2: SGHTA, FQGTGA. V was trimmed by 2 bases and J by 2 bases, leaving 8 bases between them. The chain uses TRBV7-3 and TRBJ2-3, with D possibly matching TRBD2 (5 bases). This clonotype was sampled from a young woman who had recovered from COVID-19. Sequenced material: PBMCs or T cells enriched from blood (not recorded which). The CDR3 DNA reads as TGTGCCAGCAGCTTAGTCGGGAACACAGATACGCAGTATTTT. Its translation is CASSLVGNTDTQYF.